The source of this T cell receptor (beta chain) is a study of OX40 agonist ivuxolimab in advanced cancers. Across the whole study: Six ivuxolimab dose levels, 0.01 to 10 mg/kg, were given intravenously every 2 weeks. Three patients, one with hepatocellular carcinoma and two with cutaneous melanoma, achieved partial responses. Points from the study as a whole: Several nonresponders also turned out to have low normalized T-cell clonal expansion.

Here immunoSEQ multiplex PCR was the method, and the copy in TCRdb shows in-frame clones only, minus some. Altogether tens of thousands of clones are present, 89% being singletons, with the ten largest covering around 0.19%. Germline V gives CDR1 WSHSY, CDR2 SAAADI. The CDR3 is 15 residues long. V was pared by 8 bases and J by 3 bases, with 7 bases of the junction left unmatched. Concerning this clone itself: The antigen remains unidentified.

Sequencing was performed on CD4+ or CD8+ T cells sorted from blood, taken in a trial of the OX40 agonist ivuxolimab. The rearrangement uses TRBV10-2 and TRBJ2-3, with 11 bases identical to TRBD2. This receptor was taken from an adult with an advanced solid tumor such as melanoma, head and neck, liver or kidney cancer. CDR3 DNA sequence: TGCGCCAGCGGGGGACTAGCGGCGGTTACAGATACGCAGTATTTT. Protein product: CASGGLAAVTDTQYF.